A selection of T cell receptor beta chains follows, all from one sample in a study of CD8 T cell repertoires and HIV-1 epitope variants. These receptors have no identified antigens. Using immunoSEQ multiplex PCR, the repertoire was profiled, and TCRdb retains in-frame clones only, with some absent. The repertoire holds roughly 5,200 clones, around 60% seen once, with over 40% in the top ten. Input material: cultured CD8+ T cells derived from PBMCs. These receptors originate from a male donor with HIV. The CDR3 runs from the conserved cysteine through the conserved F or W. A D gene is named only where the DNA matches it firmly. Some rows have no size entry. The others give once, few or many, or a class for an expanded clone.

TRBV19,TRBD1,TRBJ2-7,NA,TGTGCCAGTAGCCCGGGACAGGGTCTTTTGTTTGGCTACGAGCAGTACTTC,CASSPGQGLLFGYEQYF
TRBV30,NA,TRBJ2-5,few,TGTGCCTGGAGTGCGGTCCGGGAGACCCAGTACTTC,CAWSAVRETQYF
TRBV5-4,TRBD1,TRBJ1-6,NA,TGTGCCAGCAGCTTGGTGGGACAGGGACGGTCACCCCTCCACTTT,CASSLVGQGRSPLHF
TRBV6-6,TRBD1,TRBJ2-7,NA,TGTGCCAGCAGTTACTCCCGGGACAGGGATCTCTACGAGCAGTACTTC,CASSYSRDRDLYEQYF
TRBV20-1,NA,TRBJ1-2,NA,TGCAGAGAAAATCCCAACTATGGCTACACCTTC,CRENPNYGYTF
TRBV9,NA,TRBJ1-2,NA,TGTGCCAGCAGCCCCGCGGACGCCAGGCCACTCTATGGCTACACCTTC,CASSPADARPLYGYTF
TRBV7-8,NA,TRBJ2-1,few,TGTGCCAGCAGCTTAATTGGCGGAACCTACAATGAGCAGTTCTTC,CASSLIGGTYNEQFF
TRBV6-5,TRBD2,TRBJ2-1,NA,TGTGCCAGCAGTTACTCATCGTCTAGCGGTTACAATGAGCAGTTCTTC,CASSYSSSSGYNEQFF
TRBV28,NA,TRBJ2-1,NA,TGTGCCAGCAGTGGGGACCGACTCAATGAGCAGTTCTTC,CASSGDRLNEQFF
TRBV11-1,NA,TRBJ1-1,NA,TGTGCCAGCAGCTTAGCCCCGCGGCGGACTGAAGCTTTCTTT,CASSLAPRRTEAFF
TRBV7-9,TRBD2,TRBJ2-1,NA,TGTGCCAGCAGCTTAACGGGACTAGCGAATGAGCAGTTCTTC,CASSLTGLANEQFF
TRBV10-3,TRBD1,TRBJ2-6,few,TGTGCCATCTTCGGGACAGACAGCTCTGGGGCCAACGTCCTGACTTTC,CAIFGTDSSGANVLTF
TRBV19,NA,TRBJ1-5,NA,TGTGCCACGGCTGGGATCTATAGCAATCAGCCCCAGCATTTT,CATAGIYSNQPQHF
TRBV28,NA,TRBJ1-2,few,TGTGCCAGCAGCCCTAACAAAGAATACAGGGACTATGGCTACACCTTC,CASSPNKEYRDYGYTF
TRBV5-4,NA,TRBJ2-2,NA,TGTGCCAGCAGCTTTCCAGGGGTTGCGAACACCGGGGAGCTGTTTTTT,CASSFPGVANTGELFF
TRBV5-6,NA,TRBJ2-7,NA,TGTGCCAGCAGCTTGAGTGGAACCTACGAGCAGTACTTC,CASSLSGTYEQYF
TRBV7-2,NA,TRBJ1-5,NA,TGTGCCAGCAGCTTCCTATTGGGGGGCAATCAGCCCCAGCATTTT,CASSFLLGGNQPQHF
TRBV2,NA,TRBJ2-2,NA,TGTGCCAGCAGTGAAAGAGAGACAGAGAACACCGGGGAGCTGTTTTTT,CASSERETENTGELFF
TRBV4-1,TRBD1,TRBJ1-5,NA,TGCGCCAGCAGCCAATCAGGGGGGGGGTTCCAGCCCCAGCATTTT,CASSQSGGGFQPQHF
TRBV28,NA,TRBJ1-1,NA,TGTGCCAGCAGTGCCTACAGGGAAGACCGCCGAGCTGAAGCTTTCTTT,CASSAYREDRRAEAFF
TRBV27,TRBD2,TRBJ2-7,NA,TGTGCCAGCAGTTTATACCTAGCGGGGGGCTACGAGCAGTACTTC,CASSLYLAGGYEQYF